This passage covers 3 T cell receptor beta chains from one sample sequenced in a study of siplizumab effects on memory and regulatory T cells (dated by TCRdb to between 2018 and 2021). Library construction relied on the immunoSEQ multiplex PCR assay. In its TCRdb copy, this immuneACCESS table keeps in-frame sequences only and misses some clones. Where compared with another copy, unresolved V genes explain less than half of these, and the others have no known cause. This sample comprises about 80,000 clones, about 95% of them detected only once. Of the sample, roughly 20% is held by the ten largest clones. Sequencing was done on a sample of CD8+ T cells sorted from blood. The receptors were gathered from a human donor in good health.

This clone was detected only once. The J gene is TRBJ2-1, the V gene TRBV4-1, with 13 bases fitting TRBD2. Germline V lookup: CDR1 MGHRA, CDR2 YSYEKL. V was clipped by 5 bases and J by 7 bases; unmatched bases: 5. CDR3 length: 15 amino acids. The CDR3 spells CASSYGLAGVNEQFF. CDR3 DNA sequence: TGCGCCAGCAGCTACGGACTAGCGGGAGTGAATGAGCAGTTCTTC.

The chain joins TRBV9 to TRBJ2-5; D is uncertain. The J call may be incorrect, as the DNA end agrees better with TRBJ2-7. This CDR3 has 14 residues. CDR1 is SGDLS and CDR2 is YYNGEE in the germline V gene. The CDR3 is CASSPQDGAYEQYF. CDR3 coding DNA: TGTGCCAGCAGCCCCCAGGACGGAGCCTACGAGCAGTACTTC.

The chain couples TRBV5-4 to TRBJ2-7, with 8 bases identical to TRBD2. This CDR3 spans 16 amino acids. The J segment lost 4 bases and the V segment lost 0 bases, leaving 9 bases of the junction unmatched. Per germline, CDR1 SGHNT and CDR2 YYREEE (reference sequence). CDR3 coding DNA: TGTGCCAGCAGCTTGGGAGGAGCGGGGGAAGATTACGAGCAGTACTTC. This gives the protein CASSLGGAGEDYEQYF.